What follows are 5 T cell receptor beta chains derived from one specimen sequenced in a study of blood T cell repertoires in COVID-19. TCRdb's table, derived via immunoSEQ multiplex PCR, lists solely in-frame clones and lacks some. There are about 140,000 clones in the sample; 81% occur only once, and about 8.4% lies in the top ten. Sequencing was performed on peripheral blood. All receptors come from a woman aged 55-69 years with active or convalescent COVID-19.

The chain is built from TRBV12-3 or TRBV12-4 and TRBJ1-2; D is perhaps TRBD1 (6 bases). V dropped 5 bases and J dropped 4 bases, with 11 bases sitting between them. The CDR3 runs 13 residues. CDR3 in amino acids: CASSQGSSYGYTF. CDR3 nucleotides: TGTGCCAGCAGTCAGGGGAGTAGCTATGGCTACACCTTC.

This chain uses TRBV4-1 with TRBJ1-1; no clear D. This CDR3 has 15 residues. Trimming left V 4 bases short and J 5 bases short, with 17 bases between. Germline V gene lookup returns CDR1 MGHRA and CDR2 YSYEKL. DNA for the CDR3: TGCGCCAGCAGCCCCTCGATAGCCCGGCGAACTGAAGCTTTCTTT. It codes for CASSPSIARRTEAFF.

This chain connects TRBV5-6 to TRBJ1-4; D not resolved. Trimming took off 0 bases at V and 5 bases at J, with 14 bases between the two ends. Per germline, CDR1 SGHDT and CDR2 YYEEEE. CDR3 length: 16 amino acids. For the CDR3, the DNA is TGTGCCAGCAGCTTGGTTTCCCAGCCCAGGAATGAAAAACTGTTTTTT. Its translation is CASSLVSQPRNEKLFF.

This chain links TRBV6-2 or TRBV6-3 with TRBJ1-2; D might be TRBD1 (5 bases). V was shortened by 4 bases and J by 4 bases, with 13 bases between the two germline ends. Germline CDR1 is MNHEY and CDR2 is SVGEGT. The CDR3 runs 14 residues. The CDR3 loop reads CASSSADRAYGYTF. CDR3 DNA sequence: TGTGCCAGCAGTTCCGCCGACAGAGCCTATGGCTACACCTTC.

The rearrangement uses TRBV6-2 or TRBV6-3 and TRBJ1-6; D remains unclear. Trimming stripped 0 bases from V and 10 bases from J, with 10 bases between. Germline assignment: CDR1 MNHEY and CDR2 SVGEGT. The CDR3 spans 14 residues. The CDR3 region is CASSYSGRRSPLHF. The CDR3 DNA sequence: TGTGCCAGCAGTTACTCCGGTCGTCGGTCACCCCTCCACTTT.